The 14 T cell receptor beta chains presented below share a single source sample, sequenced in a study of T cells in Graves' hyperthyroidism and ophthalmopathy. It was RNA transcripts that yielded the amplified TCR beta CDR3 regions. The HTBI primer set was used in a first-round RT-PCR of the TCR CDR3. TCRdb used MiXCR to reprocess the multiplex PCR reads, holding one entry per CDR3 protein. The table includes roughly 500,000 distinct CDR3 sequences, around 13% detected once. Source material: blood. These receptors all come from a woman aged 25-40 years with Graves' hyperthyroidism that later progressed to Graves' ophthalmopathy.

In this sample, this clonotype turned up many times. The chain joins TRBV12-3 or TRBV12-4 to TRBJ1-2; no firm D call. The CDR3 has 13 residues. Trimming shortened V by 3 bases and J by 8 bases, and 13 bases separated the two germline ends. The CDR3 DNA reads as TGTGCCAGCAGTTTGAGGGAAATGAGGGGCTACACCTTC. Its translation is CASSLREMRGYTF.

Note on this clonotype: A much bigger clone sits one base away, suggesting this may be a read error. This chain uses TRBV11-3 with TRBJ2-7, with 8 bases aligning to TRBD2. The CDR3 extends over 15 amino acids. Germline CDR1 and CDR2: SGHNT and YENEEA. The ends lost 5 bases at V and 7 bases at J; junction bases unmatched: 13. This CDR3 reads CASSPGGTDVLEQYF. In DNA form, the CDR3 reads TGTGCCAGCAGCCCGGGGGGGACTGACGTTTTAGAGCAGTACTTC.

This clonotype was found a few times. This chain links TRBV4-2 with TRBJ2-5; 10 positions match TRBD2. Germline CDR1 is LGHNA and CDR2 is YNFKEQ. This CDR3 is 18 amino acids long. Trimming at V came to 2 bases and at J to 4 bases, leaving 13 bases not matched to a gene. Here the CDR3 reads CASSQISGLAERRETQYF. For the CDR3, the DNA is TGTGCCAGCAGCCAAATATCCGGACTAGCGGAGAGGCGAGAGACCCAGTACTTC.

The chain links TRBV5-6 to TRBJ2-5; tentatively, D is TRBD2 (6 bases). The V gene lost 3 bases and the J gene lost 4 bases, with 13 bases spanning the gap. This CDR3 is 14 amino acids long. From germline, CDR1 is SGHDT and CDR2 YYEEEE. The CDR3 coding sequence is TGTGCCAGCAGCTGGAGGGTCCTGCGAGAGACCCAGTACTTC. This sequence encodes CASSWRVLRETQYF.

This clonotype has ten or more counts. The chain employs TRBV28 and TRBJ2-5, with 9 bases lining up with TRBD2. This CDR3 is 15 amino acids long. J lost 5 bases, V lost 5 bases, and 9 bases had no gene match. CDR1 is MDHEN, CDR2 SYDVKM, per germline. CDR3 bases: TGTGCCAGCAGTCGGGGTAGCGGGAGCGGGGAGACCCAGTACTTC. Residues: CASSRGSGSGETQYF. Using reference TRBV28 and TRBJ2-5 for the parts outside the CDR3, the full variable domain is DVKVTQSSRYLVKRTGEKVFLECVQDMDHENMFWYRQDPGLGLRLIYFSYDVKMKEKGDIPEGYSVSREKKERFSLILESASTNQTSMYLCASSRGSGSGETQYFGPGTRLLVL.

This clonotype was counted a few times. The CDR3 sequence is CATSRELPWDRGYEQYF. The DNA for the CDR3 is TGTGCCACCAGCAGGGAACTACCCTGGGACAGGGGATACGAGCAGTACTTC. This rearrangement joins TRBV15 to TRBJ2-7, with 10 bases that match TRBD1. The CDR3 has 17 residues. Per germline, CDR1 LNHNV and CDR2 YYDKDF (reference sequence). V was clipped by 3 bases and J by 4 bases; unmatched bases: 12.

In its sample, this clonotype was seen many times. The rearrangement links TRBV20-1 to TRBJ1-3; D gene uncertain. This CDR3 is built from 16 residues. Trimming stripped 3 bases from V and 2 bases from J, with 17 bases between. CDR1 DFQATT and CDR2 SNEGSKA come from the germline V gene (reference sequence). This CDR3 is CSASGIDPTPGNTIYF. DNA for the CDR3: TGCAGTGCTAGCGGGATCGACCCGACCCCTGGAAACACCATATATTTT.

This clonotype was detected ten times or more. One junction end disagrees with the germline gene, perhaps due to a read error. CDR3 residues: CAWSVQSRTDAFF. In DNA, the CDR3 is TGTGCCTGGAGTGTACAGTCTAGGACTGACGCTTTCTTT. The chain joins TRBV30 to TRBJ1-1; D gene unclear. The CDR3 is made up of 13 amino acids. Germline lookup yields CDR1 GTSNPN and CDR2 SVGIG (reference sequence).

This clonotype was detected ten times or more. The V and J genes are TRBV19 and TRBJ1-1; D call uncertain. CDR3 length: 13 residues. Germline V CDR1 and CDR2: LNHDA, SQIVND (reference sequence). V gave up 5 bases and J gave up 7 bases, with 14 bases separating them. The CDR3 loop reads CASSVDGRDEAFF. The CDR3, as DNA: TGTGCCAGTAGTGTCGACGGTAGAGATGAAGCTTTCTTT.

This clonotype was detected ten times or more. J is TRBJ2-7 and V is TRBV2; D might be TRBD2 (5 bases). Germline V gives CDR1 SNHLY, CDR2 FYNNEI. CDR3 length: 13 amino acids. Trimming took 4 bases from V and 1 from J, leaving 8 bases between them. CDR3 loop: CASSGGRSYEQYF. As DNA, the CDR3 is TGTGCCAGCAGTGGAGGGCGTTCCTACGAGCAGTACTTC.

This clonotype appeared many times. This chain links TRBV29-1 with TRBJ2-7; the D call may be TRBD1 or TRBD2 (5 bases each). Trimming removed 5 bases at V and 0 bases at J, with 11 bases between. Germline lookup yields CDR1 SQVTM and CDR2 ANQGSEA. The length of the CDR3 is 13 residues. The CDR3 coding sequence is TGCAGCGTTAGGTGGGGGAGCTCCTACGAGCAGTACTTC. Protein sequence: CSVRWGSSYEQYF.

This clonotype was detected ten times or more. The chain recombines TRBV10-3 with TRBJ2-7; a possible D gene is TRBD2 (5 bases). V was pared by 9 bases and J by 2 bases, with 11 bases between. Germline CDR1 ENHRY, CDR2 SYGVKD. This CDR3 contains 12 residues. In DNA, the CDR3 is TGTGCCATAGCGGATTTAGCCTACGAGCAGTACTTC. Encoded protein: CAIADLAYEQYF.

This clonotype was detected ten times or more. The chain recombines TRBV18 with TRBJ1-2; 8 nucleotides agree with TRBD1. The CDR3 is 13 residues long. Germline CDR1 reads KGHSH; CDR2 reads LQKENI. V was clipped by 6 bases and J by 7 bases; unmatched bases: 7. The CDR3 spells CASSSQGAVGYTF. DNA for the CDR3: TGTGCCAGCTCTTCGCAGGGGGCCGTTGGCTACACCTTC.

This clonotype has a count of ten or more. The CDR3: CASSLPGVEDPNTGELFF. CDR3 DNA sequence: TGTGCCAGCAGTTTACCTGGCGTCGAAGATCCGAACACCGGGGAGCTGTTTTTT. The chain joins TRBV28 to TRBJ2-2; the D is unclear. The CDR3 loop spans 18 amino acids. Deletions cut 2 bases from V and 0 bases from J, with 16 bases between. Germline V CDR1 and CDR2: MDHEN, SYDVKM.